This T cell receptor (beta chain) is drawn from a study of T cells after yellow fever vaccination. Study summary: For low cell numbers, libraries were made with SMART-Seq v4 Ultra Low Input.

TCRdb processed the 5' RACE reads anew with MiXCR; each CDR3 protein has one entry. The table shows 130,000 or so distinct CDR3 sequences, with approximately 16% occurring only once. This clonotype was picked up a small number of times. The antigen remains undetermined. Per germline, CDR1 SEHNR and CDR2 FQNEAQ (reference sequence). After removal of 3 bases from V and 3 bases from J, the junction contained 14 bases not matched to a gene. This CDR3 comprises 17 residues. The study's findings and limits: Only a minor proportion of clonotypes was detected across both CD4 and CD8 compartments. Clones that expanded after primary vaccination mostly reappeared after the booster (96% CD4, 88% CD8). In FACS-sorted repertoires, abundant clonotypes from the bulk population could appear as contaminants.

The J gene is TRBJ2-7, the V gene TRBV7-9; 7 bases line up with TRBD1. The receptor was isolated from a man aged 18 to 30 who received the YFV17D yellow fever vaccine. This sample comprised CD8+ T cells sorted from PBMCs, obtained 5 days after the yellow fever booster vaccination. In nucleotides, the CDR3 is TGTGCCAGCAGCTTCGAAGTACAGGGGAGCAGTCACTACGAGCAGTACGTC. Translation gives CASSFEVQGSSHYEQYV.